This TCR beta chain came from a study of blood T cell repertoires in COVID-19. Study in general: Samples taken during acute and convalescent COVID-19 were collected in the United States, Italy and Spain. PBMCs, B-cell-depleted T cells, or T cells provided the cDNA or gDNA that made up the material.

As handled by the study authors: Amplification of reference gene primers provided the estimated nucleated cell counts. TCRdb's table, derived via immunoSEQ multiplex PCR, lists solely in-frame clones and lacks some. V, J and clone size were drawn from that table, and D and trimming were deduced from the DNA. The table has 110,000 to 150,000 clones, 84% seen once; the top ten hold 35% to 45%. The CDR3 length is 13 residues. Germline-derived CDR1 and CDR2 are GTSNPN and SVGIG (reference sequence). Trimming took 2 bases from V and 0 from J, leaving 7 bases between them. The TCR was taken from a human donor in a cohort sampled during active COVID-19. Sequenced material: peripheral blood. The chain is built from TRBV30 and TRBJ1-2; D uncertain. CDR3 coding DNA: TGTGCCTGGAGTCCGGGGTCTAACTATGGCTACACCTTC. Translated, it gives CAWSPGSNYGYTF.